This T cell receptor (beta chain) comes out of a study of T cells in Graves' hyperthyroidism and ophthalmopathy. Across the study: The initial diagnosis was the point when peripheral blood was collected, ahead of any treatment.

In patients aged 18 to 65, hyperthyroidism was newly diagnosed, with duration under 2 months. TCR beta CDR3 regions were amplified from RNA. HTBI primers were used for first-round RT-PCR of the TCR CDR3. TCRdb redid the calling of the multiplex PCR reads with MiXCR, one entry per CDR3 protein. The sample has about 840,000 distinct CDR3 sequences, 38% seen once. The CDR3 sequence is 17 residues long. Trimming shortened V by 5 bases and J by 14 bases, and 31 bases separated the two germline ends. The germline V gene has CDR1 SNHLY and CDR2 FYNNEI. The sequencing sample was made of blood. The TCR originated in a man between 18 and 35 years old with Graves' hyperthyroidism. V is TRBV2 and J is TRBJ1-5; D may be TRBD1 (6 bases). This CDR3 is CASSSGLAGGRGYYEHF. CDR3 nucleotide sequence: TGTGCCAGCAGTTCGGGACTAGCGGGGGGCCGGGGCTACTACGAGCATTTT.